The clone carrying this T cell receptor beta chain showed up just a few times. The antigen remains unidentified. CDR3 length: 15 amino acids. With 4 bases clipped from V and 7 bases from J, the junction kept 7 bases outside the gene matches. Germline lookup yields CDR1 SGHRS and CDR2 YFSETQ. Clones were sequenced by immunoSEQ multiplex PCR, and TCRdb holds only the in-frame ones, with some missing. The data contain roughly 60,000 clones, 85% of them singletons. The data are from a study of OX40 agonist ivuxolimab in advanced cancers. Overall study results and limits: Partial responders at 0.1-3.0 mg/kg showed near-lowest clonal expansion.

This specimen was CD4+ or CD8+ T cells sorted from blood, taken in a trial of the OX40 agonist ivuxolimab. J is TRBJ1-5 and V is TRBV5-1; 11 bases map to TRBD1. The origin of this receptor is an adult with an advanced solid tumor such as melanoma, head and neck, liver or kidney cancer. CDR3 in DNA: TGCGCCAGCAGCCCCGGGACAGGGGGTGGCCAGCCCCAGCATTTT. Translating it yields CASSPGTGGGQPQHF.